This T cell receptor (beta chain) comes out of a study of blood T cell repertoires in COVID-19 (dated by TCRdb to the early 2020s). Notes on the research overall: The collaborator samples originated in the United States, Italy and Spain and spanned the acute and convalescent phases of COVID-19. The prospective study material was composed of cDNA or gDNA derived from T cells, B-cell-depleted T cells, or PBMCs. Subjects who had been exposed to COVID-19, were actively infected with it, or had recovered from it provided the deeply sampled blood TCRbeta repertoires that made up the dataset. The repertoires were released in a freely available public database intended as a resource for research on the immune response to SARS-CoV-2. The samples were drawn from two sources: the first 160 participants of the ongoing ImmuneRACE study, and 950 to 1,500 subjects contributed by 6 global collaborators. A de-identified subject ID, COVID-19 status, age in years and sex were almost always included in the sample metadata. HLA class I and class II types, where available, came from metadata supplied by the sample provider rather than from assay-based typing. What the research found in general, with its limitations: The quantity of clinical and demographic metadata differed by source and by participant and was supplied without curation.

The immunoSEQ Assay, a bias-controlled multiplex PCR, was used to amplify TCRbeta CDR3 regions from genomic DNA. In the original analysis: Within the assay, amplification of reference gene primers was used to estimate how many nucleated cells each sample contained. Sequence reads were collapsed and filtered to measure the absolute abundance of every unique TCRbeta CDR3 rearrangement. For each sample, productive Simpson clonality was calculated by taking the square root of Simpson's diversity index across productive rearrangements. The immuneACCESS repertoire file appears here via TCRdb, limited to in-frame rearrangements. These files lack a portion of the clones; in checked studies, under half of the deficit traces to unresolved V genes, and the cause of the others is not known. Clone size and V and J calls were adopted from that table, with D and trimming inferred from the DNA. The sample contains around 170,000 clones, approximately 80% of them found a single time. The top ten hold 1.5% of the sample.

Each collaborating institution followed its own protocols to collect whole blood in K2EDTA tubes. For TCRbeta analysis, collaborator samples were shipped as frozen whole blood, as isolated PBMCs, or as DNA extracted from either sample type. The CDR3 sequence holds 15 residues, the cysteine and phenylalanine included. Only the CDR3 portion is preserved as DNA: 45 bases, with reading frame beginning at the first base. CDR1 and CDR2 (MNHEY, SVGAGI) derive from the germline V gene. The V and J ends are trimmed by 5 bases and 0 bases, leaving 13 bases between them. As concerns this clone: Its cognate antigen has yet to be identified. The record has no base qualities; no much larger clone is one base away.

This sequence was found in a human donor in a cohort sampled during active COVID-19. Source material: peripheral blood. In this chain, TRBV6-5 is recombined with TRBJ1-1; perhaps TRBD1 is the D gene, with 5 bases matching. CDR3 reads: CASSPRGGVNTEAFF. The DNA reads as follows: TGTGCCAGCAGTCCCCGGGGGGGGGTGAACACTGAAGCTTTCTTT.